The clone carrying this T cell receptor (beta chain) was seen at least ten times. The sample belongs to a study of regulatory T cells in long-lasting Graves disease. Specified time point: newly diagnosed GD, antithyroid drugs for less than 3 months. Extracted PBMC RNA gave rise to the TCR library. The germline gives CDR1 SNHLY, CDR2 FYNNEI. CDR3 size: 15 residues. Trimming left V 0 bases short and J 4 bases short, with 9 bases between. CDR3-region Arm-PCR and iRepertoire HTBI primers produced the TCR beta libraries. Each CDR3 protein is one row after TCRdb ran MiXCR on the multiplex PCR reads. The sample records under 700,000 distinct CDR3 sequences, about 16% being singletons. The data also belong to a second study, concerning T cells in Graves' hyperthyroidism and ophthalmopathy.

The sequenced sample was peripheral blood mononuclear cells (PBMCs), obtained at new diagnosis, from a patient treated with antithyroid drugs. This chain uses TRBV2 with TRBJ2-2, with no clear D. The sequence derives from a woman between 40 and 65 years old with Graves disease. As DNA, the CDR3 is TGTGCCAGCAGTGAAGCCCAGGTCCGCACCGGGGAGCTGTTTTTT. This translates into CASSEAQVRTGELFF.